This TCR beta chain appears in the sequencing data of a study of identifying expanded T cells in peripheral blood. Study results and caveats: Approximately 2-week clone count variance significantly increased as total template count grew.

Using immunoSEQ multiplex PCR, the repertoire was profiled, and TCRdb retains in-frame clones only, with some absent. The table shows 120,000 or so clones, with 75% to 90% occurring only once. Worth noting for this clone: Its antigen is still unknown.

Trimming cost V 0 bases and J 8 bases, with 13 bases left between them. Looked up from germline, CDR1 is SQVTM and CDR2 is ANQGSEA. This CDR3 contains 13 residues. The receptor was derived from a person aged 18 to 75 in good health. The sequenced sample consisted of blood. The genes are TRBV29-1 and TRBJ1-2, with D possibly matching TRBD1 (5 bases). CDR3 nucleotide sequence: TGCAGCGTTGAAGATGGTCAGGGTTACGGCTACACCTTC. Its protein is CSVEDGQGYGYTF.